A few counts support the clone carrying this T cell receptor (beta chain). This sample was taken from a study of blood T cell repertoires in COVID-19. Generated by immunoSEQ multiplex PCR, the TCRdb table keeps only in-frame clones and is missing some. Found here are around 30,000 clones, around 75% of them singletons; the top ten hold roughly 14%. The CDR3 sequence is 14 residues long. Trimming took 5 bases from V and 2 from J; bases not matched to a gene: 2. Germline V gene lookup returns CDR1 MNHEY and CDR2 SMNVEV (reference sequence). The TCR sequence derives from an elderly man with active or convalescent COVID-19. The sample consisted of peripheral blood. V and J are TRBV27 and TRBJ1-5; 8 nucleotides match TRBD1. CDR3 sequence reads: CASSADRGNQPQHF. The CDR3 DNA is TGTGCCAGCAGTGCGGACAGGGGCAATCAGCCCCAGCATTTT.